Described below is a single T cell receptor (beta chain) sequence and its context. The data were taken from a study of patients and donors after allogeneic stem cell transplantation. CDR1 and CDR2 (germline): KGHDR, SFDVKD. The V and J ends lost 6 bases and 2 bases, in that order; junction bases with no gene match: 4. The CDR3 spans 14 residues. TCRdb used MiXCR to reprocess the RT-PCR reads, holding one entry per CDR3 protein. The sample lists fewer than 500,000 distinct CDR3 sequences; 16% were seen once. This sequence joins TRBV24-1 and TRBJ2-3, with 7 bases aligning to TRBD2. The receptor was derived from a human donor who was either an allogeneic HSCT recipient or a stem cell or donor lymphocyte infusion donor (not recorded which). It is not recorded whose cells these are; they may come from a transplant donor. Input material: blood, either unsorted or a sorted T cell fraction (not recorded which). Here the CDR3 reads CATSPAGLTDTQYF. The CDR3 coding sequence is TGTGCCACCAGTCCAGCGGGACTCACAGATACGCAGTATTTT.